The 2 T cell receptor beta chains below come from one sample, sequenced in a study of shared clonotypes between healthy human individuals. Produced via immunoSEQ multiplex PCR; TCRdb's table is partial and in-frame only. The sample contains millions of clones, roughly 93% of which appear only once. The sample consisted of naive CD4+ T cells from PBMCs. The subset here: CD45RA+ positively selected. Source of these receptors: a man younger than 30 in good health. Some clones in this sample may be carry-over from other donors' samples.

V gene TRBV7-2 combines with J gene TRBJ2-7; no reliable D call. CDR1 SGHTA and CDR2 FQGNSA come from the germline V gene. V shed 6 bases and J shed 2 bases, with 5 bases lying between them. The CDR3 loop spans 11 amino acids. The CDR3 sequence is CASRGTYEQYF. Here the CDR3 DNA reads TGTGCCAGCAGGGGAACCTACGAGCAGTACTTC.

Concerning this clone: The same CDR3 also results from other DNA sequences found in this sample. This chain connects TRBV19 to TRBJ1-4; tentatively, D is TRBD1 (5 bases). Per the germline V gene, CDR1 is LNHDA and CDR2 is SQIVND (reference sequence). The CDR3 totals 15 residues. The V gene lost 3 bases and the J gene lost 0 bases, with 8 bases spanning the gap. This CDR3 is CASSIDSATNEKLFF. CDR3 DNA sequence: TGTGCCAGTAGTATCGACAGTGCAACTAATGAAAAACTGTTTTTT.